These 2 T cell receptor beta chains were sequenced from one sample in a study of T cell responses to AZD1222 COVID-19 vaccine. Generated by immunoSEQ multiplex PCR, the TCRdb table keeps only in-frame clones and is missing some. The repertoire has 120,000 or so clones, more than 85% of them found once; the top ten carry around 3%. Sequencing was performed on peripheral blood, taken 28 days after the second AZD1222 dose. All receptors derive from an adult who received the AZD1222 COVID-19 vaccine.

The CDR3 sequence is CASKEGNEAFF. The CDR3 nucleotides read TGCGCCAGCAAGGAGGGGAATGAAGCTTTCTTT. The rearrangement links TRBV5-1 to TRBJ1-1; tentatively, D is TRBD1 (5 bases). Looked up from germline, CDR1 is SGHRS and CDR2 is YFSETQ. V lost 6 bases and J 7 bases, leaving 10 bases between the germline ends. This CDR3 has 11 amino acids.

The V and J genes are TRBV5-1 and TRBJ2-5; 9 bases are a match to TRBD1. V lost 4 bases and J lost 6; bases outside the gene matches: 10. Per the germline V gene, CDR1 is SGHRS and CDR2 is YFSETQ. The CDR3 covers 15 residues. CDR3 sequence: CASSPQQGAGKTQYF. CDR3 coding DNA: TGCGCCAGCAGCCCACAACAGGGGGCCGGGAAGACCCAGTACTTC.